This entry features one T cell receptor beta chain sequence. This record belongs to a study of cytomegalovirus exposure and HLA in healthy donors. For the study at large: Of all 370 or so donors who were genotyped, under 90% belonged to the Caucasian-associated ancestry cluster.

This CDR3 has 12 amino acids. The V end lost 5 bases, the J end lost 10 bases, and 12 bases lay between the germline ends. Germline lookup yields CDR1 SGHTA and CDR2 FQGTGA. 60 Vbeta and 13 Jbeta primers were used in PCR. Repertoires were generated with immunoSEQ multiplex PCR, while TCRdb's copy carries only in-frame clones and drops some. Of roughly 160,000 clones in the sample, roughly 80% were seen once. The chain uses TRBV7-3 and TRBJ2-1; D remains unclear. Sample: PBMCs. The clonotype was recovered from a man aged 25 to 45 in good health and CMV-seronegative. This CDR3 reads CASSGTLGEQFF. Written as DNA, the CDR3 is TGTGCCAGCAGCGGAACCCTAGGAGAGCAGTTCTTC.